This TCR beta chain originates from a study of T cells after yellow fever vaccination. Study outcomes and limitations: Though weaker, the secondary response peaked faster, on day 5 versus 15.

The study made its TCR cDNA through 5'RACE template switching. That step introduced a universal primer site along with UMIs. From the 5' RACE reads, TCRdb called clonotypes with MiXCR, one entry per CDR3 protein. Found here are approximately 550,000 distinct CDR3 sequences, under 25% of them singletons; the top ten hold 14%. V dropped 3 bases and J dropped 2; count of bases not matched to a gene: 7. CDR1 and CDR2 (germline): KGHSH, LQKENI. The CDR3 spans 16 residues. Note on this clonotype: No antigen is known for it.

The gene calls are TRBV18 and TRBJ2-1; the match to TRBD1 covers 7 bases. The receptor was derived from a man aged 30-40 years who received the YFV17D yellow fever vaccine. This specimen consisted of PBMCs, obtained 15 days after the yellow fever booster vaccination. CDR3 DNA: TGTGCCAGCTCACCCCGGGACAGTGAGACCTACAATGAGCAGTTCTTC. Its translation is CASSPRDSETYNEQFF.